The 2 T cell receptor beta chains below were found in one sample sequenced in a study of shared clonotypes between healthy human individuals. Measured with immunoSEQ multiplex PCR; TCRdb has only the in-frame clones, and not every one. Among more than 2 million clones, 90% to 95% were seen once, and the ten largest hold roughly 0.13%. Material for sequencing was naive CD4+ T cells sorted from blood. Subset denoted: CD45RA+ positively selected. All receptors derive from a man in his late teens or twenties in good health.

The V call is TRBV7-9, the J call TRBJ1-1; a weak D match, TRBD1 (5 bases). The V end lost 4 bases, the J end lost 9 bases, and 12 bases lay between the germline ends. Germline CDR1 reads SEHNR; CDR2 reads FQNEAQ (reference sequence). The CDR3 totals 12 residues. CDR3 protein: CASSSGRVKAFF. For the CDR3, the DNA is TGTGCCAGCAGCTCCGGCAGGGTTAAAGCTTTCTTT.

The chain employs TRBV21-1 and TRBJ2-2; the D segment call TRBD1 is taken from the table without a DNA check. TRBV21-1 is reported as a pseudogene. There are 16 residues in the CDR3. CDR3 protein: CASNKGDTSNTGELFF. The CDR3 nucleotides are TGTGCCAGCAATAAGGGGGACACCTCGAACACCGGGGAGCTGTTTTTT.